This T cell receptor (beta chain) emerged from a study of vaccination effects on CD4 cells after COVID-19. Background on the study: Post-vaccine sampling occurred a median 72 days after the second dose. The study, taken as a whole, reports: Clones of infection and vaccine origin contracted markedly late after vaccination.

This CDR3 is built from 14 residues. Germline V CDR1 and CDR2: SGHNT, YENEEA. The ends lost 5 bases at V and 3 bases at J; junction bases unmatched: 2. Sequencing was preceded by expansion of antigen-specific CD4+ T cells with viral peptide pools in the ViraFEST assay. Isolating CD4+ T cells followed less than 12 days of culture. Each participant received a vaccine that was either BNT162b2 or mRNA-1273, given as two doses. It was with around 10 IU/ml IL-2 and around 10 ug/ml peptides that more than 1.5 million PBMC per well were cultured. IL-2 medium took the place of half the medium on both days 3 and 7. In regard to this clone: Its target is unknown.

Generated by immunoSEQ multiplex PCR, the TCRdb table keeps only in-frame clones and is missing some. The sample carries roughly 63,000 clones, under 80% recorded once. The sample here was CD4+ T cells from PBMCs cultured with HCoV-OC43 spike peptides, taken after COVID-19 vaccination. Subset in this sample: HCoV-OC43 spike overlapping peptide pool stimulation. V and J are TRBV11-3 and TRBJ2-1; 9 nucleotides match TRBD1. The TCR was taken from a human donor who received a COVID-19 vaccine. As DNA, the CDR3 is TGTGCCAGCAGCGTGGGACAGGGCTACAATGAGCAGTTCTTC. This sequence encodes CASSVGQGYNEQFF.